This entry lists 8 T cell receptor beta chains sequenced from one sample in a study of blood T cell repertoires in COVID-19. Assay used: immunoSEQ multiplex PCR; TCRdb lists only in-frame clones, some missing. The sample shows 200,000 to 250,000 clones, around nine tenths of them seen only once. The sequencing input was peripheral blood. Receptors were obtained from a middle-aged woman who had recovered from COVID-19.

This rearrangement joins TRBV28 to TRBJ2-2; 12 bases align to TRBD2. The CDR3 runs 16 residues. Germline lookup yields CDR1 MDHEN and CDR2 SYDVKM. The junction had 8 bases not matched to a gene; V was cut back by 5 bases and J by 7 bases. The CDR3 loop reads CASSLRTSGASGELFF. The DNA for the CDR3 is TGTGCCAGCAGTCTCCGGACTAGCGGGGCTAGCGGGGAGCTGTTTTTT.

A single count supports this clone. The CDR3 region is CASSFVRSGNQPQHF. DNA for the CDR3: TGTGCCAGCAGTTTCGTGAGGTCAGGCAATCAGCCCCAGCATTTT. The chain joins TRBV28 to TRBJ1-5; D uncertain. Deletions cut 3 bases from V and 2 bases from J, with 11 bases between. CDR3 length: 15 residues. CDR1 is MDHEN and CDR2 is SYDVKM in the germline V gene. The full variable domain, completed using reference TRBV28 and TRBJ1-5, is DVKVTQSSRYLVKRTGEKVFLECVQDMDHENMFWYRQDPGLGLRLIYFSYDVKMKEKGDIPEGYSVSREKKERFSLILESASTNQTSMYLCASSFVRSGNQPQHFGDGTRLSIL.

The chain has TRBV18 and TRBJ2-1; 9 positions match TRBD1. The germline gives CDR1 KGHSH, CDR2 LQKENI. V shed 3 bases and J 3 bases; nucleotides not matched to a gene: 3. The length of the CDR3 is 15 residues. CDR3 in DNA: TGTGCCAGCTCACCCGGACAGGGGAACTACAATGAGCAGTTCTTC. It translates to CASSPGQGNYNEQFF.

The chain's CDR3 is CASRGQPSYEQYF. CDR3 DNA: TGTGCCAGCAGGGGACAGCCCTCCTACGAGCAGTACTTC. This rearrangement joins TRBV12-3 or TRBV12-4 to TRBJ2-7; 7 bases fit TRBD1. The V segment lost 6 bases and the J segment 0 bases; nucleotides outside the gene matches: 2. The CDR3 runs 13 residues.

This chain connects TRBV4-3 to TRBJ2-7; TRBD1 might be the D (5 bases). The CDR3 has 16 residues. Germline V CDR1 and CDR2: LGHNA, YSLEER. Trimming removed 0 bases from V and 5 bases from J, with 17 bases in between. For the CDR3, the DNA is TGCGCCAGCAGCCAAGAACCCTCAAGGGGATACGACGAGCAGTACTTC. Amino acids: CASSQEPSRGYDEQYF.

This chain connects TRBV27 to TRBJ1-2; 7 nucleotides match TRBD1. The CDR3 length is 13 residues. V dropped 0 bases and J dropped 8; count of bases not matched to a gene: 3. Germline CDR1 is MNHEY and CDR2 is SMNVEV (reference sequence). The CDR3 protein is CASSLSAGGGYTF. In nucleotides, the CDR3 is TGTGCCAGCAGTTTATCGGCAGGGGGAGGCTACACCTTC.

This chain uses TRBV18 with TRBJ1-1; maybe TRBD1 (5 bases). V was pared by 1 base and J by 0 bases, with 18 bases between. Germline V CDR1 and CDR2: KGHSH, LQKENI. The length of the CDR3 is 18 residues. The CDR3 nucleotides read TGTGCCAGCTCACCACTTCCCAGACAGCCTGGTGTGAACACTGAAGCTTTCTTT. Translating gives CASSPLPRQPGVNTEAFF. The variable domain in full, completed from reference TRBV18 and TRBJ1-1, reads NAGVMQNPRHLVRRRGQEARLRCSPMKGHSHVYWYRQLPEEGLKFMVYLQKENIIDESGMPKERFSAEFPKEGPSILRIQQVVRGDSAAYFCASSPLPRQPGVNTEAFFGQGTRLTVV.

The chain is built from TRBV7-2 and TRBJ2-1, with TRBD2 matching 8 bases. The CDR3 has 16 residues. Trimming removed 5 bases from V and 2 bases from J; junction bases left unmatched: 8. Looked up from germline, CDR1 is SGHTA and CDR2 is FQGNSA. CDR3 loop: CASSTSGSHPYNEQFF. CDR3 sequence (DNA): TGTGCCAGCAGCACGAGCGGGAGTCACCCCTACAATGAGCAGTTCTTC.